This TCR beta chain was sequenced in a study of blood T cell repertoires in COVID-19. In the source study's methods: Estimation of nucleated cell counts relied on the amplification of reference gene primers. Method: immunoSEQ multiplex PCR; TCRdb's copy keeps in-frame clones and lacks some. The V and J calls and clone size come from that table; D and trimming were worked out from the DNA. The repertoire holds fewer than 100,000 clones, with 75% to 90% as singletons. Looked up from germline, CDR1 is SGHRS and CDR2 is YFSETQ. The CDR3 runs to 13 residues. Trimming took 2 bases from V and 1 from J, leaving 6 bases between them.

This chain connects TRBV5-1 to TRBJ1-1; the D is unclear. Sequencing input: peripheral blood. The receptor was derived from a human donor in a cohort sampled during active COVID-19. The CDR3 is CASSFSENTEAFF. In nucleotides, the CDR3 is TGCGCCAGCAGCTTCTCAGAGAACACTGAAGCTTTCTTT.